These 20 T cell receptor beta chains were sequenced from one sample in a study of cytomegalovirus exposure and HLA in healthy donors. Both 60 Vbeta primers and 13 Jbeta primers went into the PCR. Assay: immunoSEQ multiplex PCR; the TCRdb copy retains only in-frame clones and omits some. The sample yields about 150,000 clones, around 82% seen once. The sequenced sample was PBMCs. These receptors all come from a woman aged 45-59 years in good health and CMV-seropositive.

This chain connects TRBV7-2 to TRBJ2-1; TRBD1 aligns across 10 bases. V shed 3 bases, J shed 8 bases, and the junction held 4 bases outside the gene matches. The CDR3 sequence is 14 residues long. Germline V gives CDR1 SGHTA, CDR2 FQGNSA. CDR3 protein: CASSLTGGRDEQFF. In nucleotides, the CDR3 is TGTGCCAGCAGCTTGACAGGGGGCAGAGATGAGCAGTTCTTC.

V gene TRBV30 combines with J gene TRBJ2-5; 7 bases align to TRBD1. The CDR3 spans 15 residues. CDR1 is GTSNPN and CDR2 is SVGIG in the germline V gene (reference sequence). The V segment lost 2 bases and the J segment 4 bases; nucleotides outside the gene matches: 10. The CDR3 reads CAWSPWTGSIETQYF. CDR3 coding DNA: TGTGCCTGGAGTCCTTGGACAGGAAGTATAGAGACCCAGTACTTC.

This clone was detected once. The chain joins TRBV4-1 to TRBJ1-6, with 9 bases aligning to TRBD1. In germline, CDR1 is MGHRA, CDR2 YSYEKL. V dropped 5 bases and J dropped 4; count of bases not matched to a gene: 3. This CDR3 is built from 15 residues. Here the CDR3 DNA reads TGCGCCAGCAGCTCCGGGACAGGGTATAATTCACCCCTCCACTTT. Translation gives CASSSGTGYNSPLHF.

The rearrangement uses TRBV6-5 and TRBJ1-1; the D is unclear. The CDR3 consists of 14 residues. Between the trimmed V and J ends, which lost 3 bases and 7 bases, there was a span of 15 bases. Germline values: CDR1 MNHEY, CDR2 SVGAGI. The CDR3 loop is CASSYRGLRYEAFF. CDR3 in DNA: TGTGCCAGCAGTTATCGAGGTTTGAGGTATGAAGCTTTCTTT.

The V and J genes are TRBV7-2 and TRBJ2-3; a possible D gene is TRBD2 (6 bases). The CDR3 sequence is 15 residues long. Trimming removed 1 base from V and 2 bases from J, with 10 bases in between. Per germline, CDR1 SGHTA and CDR2 FQGNSA. This CDR3 reads CASSLVGEVTDTQYF. DNA of the CDR3: TGTGCCAGCAGCTTAGTTGGGGAGGTCACAGATACGCAGTATTTT.

V and J are TRBV12-5 and TRBJ1-5; 8 nucleotides agree with TRBD1. V lost 4 bases and J lost 6; bases outside the gene matches: 5. Germline CDR1 LGHNT, CDR2 FRNRAP. CDR3 length: 14 amino acids. The CDR3 coding sequence is TGTGCTAGTGGTTCCCGACAGGGGACTCAGCCCCAGCATTTT. Its translation is CASGSRQGTQPQHF. The whole variable domain, filled in from reference TRBV12-5 and TRBJ1-5, reads DARVTQTPRHKVTEMGQEVTMRCQPILGHNTVFWYRQTMMQGLELLAYFRNRAPLDDSGMPKDRFSAEMPDATLATLKIQPSEPRDSAVYFCASGSRQGTQPQHFGDGTRLSIL.

This clone was seen only once. The CDR3 loop is CASSYGTSVDEQYF. The CDR3 bases are TGTGCCAGCAGCTATGGGACTAGCGTAGACGAGCAGTACTTC. The chain is built from TRBV7-2 and TRBJ2-7; 10 positions agree with TRBD2. V trimming: 4 bases; J trimming: 5 bases; junction bases outside the gene matches: 5. The CDR3 runs 14 residues. The germline V gene encodes CDR1 SGHTA and CDR2 FQGNSA.

CDR3 coding DNA: TGCGCCAGCAGCCAAGATCTGGACAGGGGCTATGAAAAACTGTTTTTT. This codes for CASSQDLDRGYEKLFF. The rearrangement uses TRBV4-3 and TRBJ1-4; TRBD1 matches 9 bases. After removal of 0 bases from V and 6 bases from J, the junction contained 5 bases not matched to a gene. The CDR3 is 16 amino acids. The germline V gene encodes CDR1 LGHNA and CDR2 YSLEER.

The rearrangement uses TRBV5-1 and TRBJ2-7; 10 positions agree with TRBD2. This CDR3 has 17 amino acids. The germline gives CDR1 SGHRS, CDR2 YFSETQ. J gave up 2 bases and V 4 bases, and 12 bases lay outside the gene matches. DNA of the CDR3: TGCGCCAGCAGCCTGCCCGGCCCTAGCGGGGGTACCTACGAGCAGTACTTC. Its protein product is CASSLPGPSGGTYEQYF.

This chain joins TRBV29-1 and TRBJ2-3; 10 bases match TRBD1. The CDR3 consists of 16 residues. The germline V gene encodes CDR1 SQVTM and CDR2 ANQGSEA. The ends lost 2 bases at V and 4 bases at J; junction bases unmatched: 9. This CDR3 is CSVESLGQGGADTQYF. The CDR3 nucleotides are TGCAGCGTTGAAAGCCTCGGACAGGGGGGAGCAGATACGCAGTATTTT.

The J gene is TRBJ2-2, the V gene TRBV4-1, with unresolved D. Germline-derived CDR1 and CDR2 are MGHRA and YSYEKL. CDR3 length equals 15 residues. With 1 base removed from V and 3 bases from J, the gap between germline ends came to 9 bases. Written as DNA, the CDR3 is TGCGCCAGCAGCCAAGGAGAGGTGTACACCGGGGAGCTGTTTTTT. Its translation is CASSQGEVYTGELFF.

The chain uses TRBV19 and TRBJ2-1; 14 bases are shared with TRBD2. Looked up from germline, CDR1 is LNHDA and CDR2 is SQIVND (reference sequence). J lost 10 bases, V lost 0 bases, and 8 bases had no gene match. The CDR3 length is 17 residues. In DNA, the CDR3 is TGTGCCAGTAGTATAGAGGGACTAGCGGGGGCATCGGTGGAGCAGTTCTTC. Translation: CASSIEGLAGASVEQFF. The variable domain in full, completed from reference TRBV19 and TRBJ2-1, reads DGGITQSPKYLFRKEGQNVTLSCEQNLNHDAMYWYRQDPGQGLRLIYYSQIVNDFQKGDIAEGYSVSREKKESFPLTVTSAQKNPTAFYLCASSIEGLAGASVEQFFGPGTRLTVL.

V is TRBV4-3 and J is TRBJ2-2, with TRBD2 matching over 13 bases. Germline trimming cut 2 bases from V and 1 base from J; bases unmatched to any gene: 4. Germline V lookup: CDR1 LGHNA, CDR2 YSLEER. This CDR3 comprises 18 residues. CDR3 sequence reads: CASSQRLAGGGNTGELFF. CDR3 DNA sequence: TGCGCCAGCAGCCAAAGACTAGCGGGGGGTGGGAACACCGGGGAGCTGTTTTTT.

This chain joins TRBV29-1 and TRBJ1-3; possible D gene TRBD1, 5 bases. CDR1 SQVTM and CDR2 ANQGSEA come from the germline V gene. The CDR3 totals 13 residues. V was pared by 7 bases and J by 0 bases, with 10 bases between. The CDR3 reads CSGSGLSGNTIYF. CDR3 bases: TGCAGCGGATCAGGGCTCTCTGGAAACACCATATATTTT. Supplemented by reference TRBV29-1 and TRBJ1-3, the full variable domain reads SAVISQKPSRDICQRGTSLTIQCQVDSQVTMMFWYRQQPGQSLTLIATANQGSEATYESGFVIDKFPISRPNLTFSTLTVSNMSPEDSSIYLCSGSGLSGNTIYFGEGSWLTVV.

The chain combines TRBV15 with TRBJ2-7; D is possibly TRBD2 (6 bases). V was shortened by 0 bases and J by 2 bases, with 14 bases between the two germline ends. Germline V gene data show CDR1 as LNHNV and CDR2 as YYDKDF (reference sequence). The CDR3 runs to 16 residues. The CDR3 bases are TGTGCCACCAGCAGAGATCGGCGGGGTCCTGCCTACGAGCAGTACTTC. This sequence encodes CATSRDRRGPAYEQYF.

The chain has TRBV7-2 and TRBJ2-2; tentatively, D is TRBD2 (6 bases). The V gene lost 5 bases and the J gene lost 2 bases, with 18 bases spanning the gap. The CDR3 covers 17 residues. Germline lookup yields CDR1 SGHTA and CDR2 FQGNSA. CDR3 bases: TGTGCCAGCAGCCGAAGCCCGGGACTGACAAACACCGGGGAGCTGTTTTTT. It codes for CASSRSPGLTNTGELFF.

The chain recombines TRBV6-6 with TRBJ2-2, with D uncertain. V was clipped by 7 bases and J by 8 bases, with 11 bases between them. The CDR3 has 12 residues. Germline assignment: CDR1 MNHNY and CDR2 SVGAGI (reference sequence). The DNA for the CDR3 is TGTGCCAGCATCCAAAACTATGGGGAGCTGTTTTTT. Translation: CASIQNYGELFF.

CDR3: CASSRQGISNQPQHF. The CDR3 DNA sequence: TGTGCCAGCAGCAGACAGGGGATTAGCAATCAGCCCCAGCATTTT. The V and J genes are TRBV6-1 and TRBJ1-5, with 8 bases that match TRBD1. The CDR3 sequence is 15 residues long. The germline gives CDR1 MNHNS, CDR2 SASEGT. J was trimmed by 0 bases and V by 6 bases; bases with no gene match: 4.

CDR3 sequence: CAWSDTTPRGTEAFF. As DNA, the CDR3 is TGTGCCTGGAGTGATACGACCCCTAGGGGAACTGAAGCTTTCTTT. The chain is built from TRBV30 and TRBJ1-1, with D maybe TRBD1 (5 bases). V lost 1 base, J lost 5 bases, and 17 bases lay in between. The CDR3 runs to 15 residues. Germline loops: CDR1 GTSNPN, CDR2 SVGIG (reference sequence). The variable domain in full, with the rest retrieved from reference TRBV30 and TRBJ1-1, is SQTIHQWPATLVQPVGSPLSLECTVEGTSNPNLYWYRQAAGRGLQLLFYSVGIGQISSEVPQNLSASRPQDRQFILSSKKLLLSDSGFYLCAWSDTTPRGTEAFFGQGTRLTVV.

V and J are TRBV6-5 and TRBJ2-4, with 10 bases that match TRBD1. The CDR3 extends over 13 amino acids. V was pared by 5 bases and J by 12 bases, with 7 bases of the junction left unmatched. The V gene's germline CDR1 is MNHEY and CDR2 SVGAGI. For the CDR3, the DNA is TGTGCCAGCAGTCTCCTGGACAGGGGGGATCAGTACTTC. It translates to CASSLLDRGDQYF.